This T cell receptor beta chain emerged from a study of cytomegalovirus exposure and HLA in healthy donors. The study's findings and limits: Researchers reported that a few CMV-associated chains were confirmed in vitro as CMV antigen-specific.

Here immunoSEQ multiplex PCR was the method, and the copy in TCRdb shows in-frame clones only, minus some. The table includes 100,000 to 150,000 clones, under 90% detected once. From germline, CDR1 is LNHDA and CDR2 SQIVND (reference sequence). V lost 3 bases to trimming and J lost 13 bases, with 10 bases between them. This CDR3 comprises 11 residues. A note on this clone: Its antigen is unknown.

The origin of this receptor is a man aged 30 to 39 in good health and CMV-seronegative. The V and J genes are TRBV19 and TRBJ1-3, with D tentatively TRBD1 (5 bases). The sequenced sample was PBMCs. The CDR3 spells CASSIGGRIYF. CDR3 coding DNA: TGTGCCAGTAGTATTGGGGGGAGAATATATTTT.